Listed below are T cell receptor beta chains from one sample, sequenced in a study of blood T cell repertoires in COVID-19. Here immunoSEQ multiplex PCR was the method, and the copy in TCRdb shows in-frame clones only, minus some. The table has about 140,000 clones, 60% to 80% seen once; the top ten hold around 2.9%. Sequences were obtained from PBMCs or T cells enriched from blood (not recorded which). These receptors were collected from a woman aged 45-59 years who had recovered from COVID-19. Both conserved end residues are part of each CDR3. A D gene is named only where the DNA matches it firmly. Not every row has a clone size; where given, it reads once, few, many or a size class.

TRBJ1-2,TRBV5-1,-,-,TGCGCCAGCATCCTCGATCCGGGACAAGCTTATCCTGGCTATGGCTACACCTTC,CASILDPGQAYPGYGYTF
TRBJ2-5,TRBV29-1,-,TRBD1,TGCAGCGCCCACAGGGGGCTATCCTCAGAGACCCAGTACTTC,CSAHRGLSSETQYF
TRBJ1-1,TRBV12-3/TRBV12-4,-,-,TGTGCCAGCAGTTCTCGAGTGAACACTGAAGCTTTCTTT,CASSSRVNTEAFF
TRBJ1-3,TRBV27,-,-,TGTGCCAGCAGTTTATCCCCCTACGGGTCTGGAAACACCATATATTTT,CASSLSPYGSGNTIYF
TRBJ2-3,TRBV9,-,TRBD2,TGTGCCAGCAGTGATAGCGGGGGGTGGGCAGATACGCAGTATTTT,CASSDSGGWADTQYF
TRBJ2-2,TRBV30,-,TRBD2,TGTGCCTGGAGTAGAGCGGGGGGGTTTCGTTCCGGGGAGCTGTTTTTT,CAWSRAGGFRSGELFF
TRBJ2-1,TRBV7-8,-,-,TGTGCCAGCAGCTTAGTGGGCGCCACCTCCAATGAGCAGTTCTTC,CASSLVGATSNEQFF
TRBJ2-7,TRBV30,-,TRBD1,TGTGCCTGGGGGACAGGGGGCTACGAGCAGTACTTC,CAWGTGGYEQYF
TRBJ1-1,TRBV9,many,-,TGTGCCAGCAGCGCCCATAGAGCGCGAGTGAACACTGAAGCTTTCTTT,CASSAHRARVNTEAFF
TRBJ1-2,TRBV3-1/TRBV3-2,many,-,TGTGCCAGCAGCCAATCAGACACAATCTTCTTC,CASSQSDTIFF
TRBJ1-2,TRBV7-3,-,-,TGTGCCAGCAGCTTGGAGGGAGGCTATGGCTACACCTTC,CASSLEGGYGYTF
TRBJ2-7,TRBV28,-,TRBD1,TGTGCCAGCAGTCCCCCCGGGACAGGGTCGTTCTACGAGCAGTACTTC,CASSPPGTGSFYEQYF
TRBJ1-3,TRBV6-5,few,-,TGTGCCAGCAGTTGGGCCTCCTCTGGAAACACCATATATTTT,CASSWASSGNTIYF
TRBJ2-3,TRBV11-3,few,-,TGTGCCAGCAGCTTATATGTGGCCAGCACAGATACGCAGTATTTT,CASSLYVASTDTQYF
TRBJ1-2,TRBV10-1,few,-,TGCGCCAGCAGTGAGTCAGGGGCGCTTGGCTACACCTTC,CASSESGALGYTF
TRBJ1-2,TRBV5-4,-,-,TGTGCCAGCCATACACGGGGGAAGGACTATGGCTACACCTTC,CASHTRGKDYGYTF
TRBJ2-1,TRBV20-1,-,TRBD2,TGCAGTGCAAGTACTAGCGGGTCGCCCTACAATGAGCAGTTCTTC,CSASTSGSPYNEQFF